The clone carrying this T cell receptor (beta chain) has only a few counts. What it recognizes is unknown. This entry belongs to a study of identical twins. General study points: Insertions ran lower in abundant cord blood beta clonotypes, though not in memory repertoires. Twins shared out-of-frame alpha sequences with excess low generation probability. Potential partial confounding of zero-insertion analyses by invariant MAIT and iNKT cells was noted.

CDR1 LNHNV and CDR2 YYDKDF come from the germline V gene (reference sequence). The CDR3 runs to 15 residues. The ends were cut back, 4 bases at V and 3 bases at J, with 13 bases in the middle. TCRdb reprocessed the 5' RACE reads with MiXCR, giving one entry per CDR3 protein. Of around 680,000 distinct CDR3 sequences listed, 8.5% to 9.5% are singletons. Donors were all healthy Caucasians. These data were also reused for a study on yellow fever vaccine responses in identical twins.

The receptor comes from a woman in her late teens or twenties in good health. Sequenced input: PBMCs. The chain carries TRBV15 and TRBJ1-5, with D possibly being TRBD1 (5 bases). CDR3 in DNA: TGTGCCACCAGCATAGAAGACAGATACAATCAGCCCCAGCATTTT. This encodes CATSIEDRYNQPQHF.